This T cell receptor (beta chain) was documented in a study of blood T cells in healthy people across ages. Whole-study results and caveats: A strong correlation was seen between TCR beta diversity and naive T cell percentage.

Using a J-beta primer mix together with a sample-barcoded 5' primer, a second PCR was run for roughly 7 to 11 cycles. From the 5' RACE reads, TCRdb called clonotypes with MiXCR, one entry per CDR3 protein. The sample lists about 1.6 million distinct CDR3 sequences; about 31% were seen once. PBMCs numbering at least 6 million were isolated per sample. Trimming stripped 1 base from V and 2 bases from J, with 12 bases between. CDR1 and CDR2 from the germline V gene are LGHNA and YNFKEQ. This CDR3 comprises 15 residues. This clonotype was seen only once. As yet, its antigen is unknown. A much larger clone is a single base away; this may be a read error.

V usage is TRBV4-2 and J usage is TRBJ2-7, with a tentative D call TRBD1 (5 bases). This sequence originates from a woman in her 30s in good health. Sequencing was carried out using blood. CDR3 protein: CASSQAGQETYEQYF. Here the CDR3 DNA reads TGTGCCAGCAGCCAAGCAGGGCAGGAGACCTACGAGCAGTACTTC.